This is a list of T cell receptor beta chains from one sample in a study of cytomegalovirus exposure and HLA in healthy donors. Here immunoSEQ multiplex PCR was the method, and the copy in TCRdb shows in-frame clones only, minus some. The sample has 200,000 to 250,000 clones, more than 75% seen once. The sequenced sample was PBMCs. The source is a man between 18 and 29 years old in good health and CMV-seronegative. Each CDR3 is given with its conserved first and last residue. D genes are given only for firm matches. Size tells how often a clone was seen (once, few, many) or the class of an expanded clone, and some rows leave it out.

>few|TRBV4-3|-|TRBJ2-2
TGCGCCAGCAGCCAAGATGATGCGGGACAGTTAACCGGGGAGCTGTTTTTT
CASSQDDAGQLTGELFF
>-|TRBV28|-|TRBJ2-1
TGTGCCAGCAGTTTGGGGGCGATCTACAATGAGCAGTTCTTC
CASSLGAIYNEQFF
>-|TRBV2|-|TRBJ2-5
TGTGCCAGCAGCCAATACCAAGAGACCCAGTACTTC
CASSQYQETQYF
>-|TRBV5-1|TRBD1|TRBJ2-7
TGCGCCAGCAGCTTGGTTGGACAGGCCTCCTACGAGCAGTACTTC
CASSLVGQASYEQYF
>-|TRBV7-9|TRBD2|TRBJ2-2
TGTGCCAGCAGCTCGTTAGCGGGACGGACCGGGGAGCTGTTTTTT
CASSSLAGRTGELFF
>-|TRBV10-1|TRBD1|TRBJ2-7
TGCGCCAGCAGTGAGTCCGGGACAGGGGGCGAGCAGTACTTC
CASSESGTGGEQYF
>-|TRBV28|-|TRBJ2-1
TGTGCCAGCAGTACTTGGGACAAGCATGAGCAGTTCTTC
CASSTWDKHEQFF
>-|TRBV18|TRBD1|TRBJ2-7
TGTGCCAGCTCATTAACAGGGGCGAAAAACGAGCAGTACTTC
CASSLTGAKNEQYF
>-|TRBV18|TRBD2|TRBJ2-1
TGTGCCAGCTCACCTCTAGCGGGGGTGGCCTACAATGAGCAGTTCTTC
CASSPLAGVAYNEQFF
>-|TRBV5-1|-|TRBJ2-1
TGCGCCAGCAGCTTGGCTACGTGGAGGGATGAGCAGTTCTTC
CASSLATWRDEQFF
>-|TRBV4-3|TRBD2|TRBJ2-5
TGCGCCAGCAGCCAAGGGCAGGCTAGCGGGAGGGAGACCCAGTACTTC
CASSQGQASGRETQYF
>few|TRBV7-8|TRBD1|TRBJ2-7
TGTGCCAGCAGCTTCGACAGGGGCCACGAGCAGTACTTC
CASSFDRGHEQYF
>-|TRBV16|TRBD1|TRBJ2-7
TGTGCCAGCAGCCCCTCCGGGACAGGGGCTGTCGAGCAGTACTTC
CASSPSGTGAVEQYF
>-|TRBV5-1|-|TRBJ2-2
TGCGCCAGCAGCACCCAGACAGGGAACACCGGGGAGCTGTTTTTT
CASSTQTGNTGELFF
>-|TRBV9|TRBD1|TRBJ1-4
TGTGCCAGCAGCGCGACAGGGGGCATTGAAAAACTGTTTTTT
CASSATGGIEKLFF
>-|TRBV29-1|TRBD2|TRBJ2-3
TGCAGCGTCGGGACTAGCTCCGCAGATACGCAGTATTTT
CSVGTSSADTQYF
>-|TRBV28|-|TRBJ1-5
TGTGCCAGCAGTTTCTGGCATAGCAATCAGCCCCAGCATTTT
CASSFWHSNQPQHF
>-|TRBV6-1|-|TRBJ2-3
TGTGCCAGCAACTCAGGGGCCTTACTCACAGATACGCAGTATTTT
CASNSGALLTDTQYF
>-|TRBV2|TRBD2|TRBJ2-7
TGTGCCAGCACCCAGACTAGCGGGGTACAGTACTTC
CASTQTSGVQYF
>-|TRBV5-1|-|TRBJ2-1
TGCGCCAGCAGCTTGAGGGGCAACAATGAGCAGTTCTTC
CASSLRGNNEQFF
>once|TRBV10-3|-|TRBJ1-1
TGTGCCATCACCGAGACAGTGAACACTGAAGCTTTCTTT
CAITETVNTEAFF
>-|TRBV4-1|-|TRBJ2-5
TGCGCCAGCAGCCAACGACCCCTCGGGATCTCAAGGGGGGAGACCCAGTACTTC
CASSQRPLGISRGETQYF
>-|TRBV7-8|TRBD1|TRBJ2-7
TGTGCCAGCAGCCGAAGACAGGGTCCCTACGAGCAGTACTTC
CASSRRQGPYEQYF
>-|TRBV30|TRBD2|TRBJ2-7
TGTGCCTGGAGTGTAAAGCGAGCGGGAGGGGCCTACGAGCAGTACTTC
CAWSVKRAGGAYEQYF
>-|TRBV5-5|-|TRBJ2-7
TGTGCCAGCAGCTTGGAGTGGCAGTTAGAGCAGTACTTC
CASSLEWQLEQYF
>-|TRBV2|TRBD2|TRBJ2-1
TGTGCCAGCACCGCAATTAGCGGGAGATGGAATGAGCAGTTCTTC
CASTAISGRWNEQFF
>-|TRBV5-6|TRBD1|TRBJ1-2
TGTGCCAGCAGCCCCGGGACAGGGGACTATGGCTACACCTTC
CASSPGTGDYGYTF
>once|TRBV6-1|TRBD1|TRBJ1-4
TGTGCCAGCAGTGAAGTCTGGGACAGAGCTAATGAAAAACTGTTTTTT
CASSEVWDRANEKLFF
>-|TRBV7-2|-|TRBJ1-3
TGTGCCAGCGCCCCCGACAGCACCAACTCTGGAAACACCATATATTTT
CASAPDSTNSGNTIYF
>once|TRBV5-1|-|TRBJ2-5
TGCGCCAGCAGCCCCGGGGGGCCAATCCAAGAGACCCAGTACTTC
CASSPGGPIQETQYF
>-|TRBV15|-|TRBJ2-1
TGTGCCACCAGCCGACCGGAGTTCGAGCAGTTCTTC
CATSRPEFEQFF
>-|TRBV29-1|-|TRBJ2-5
TGCAGCGGAGCTGCGGTAGAGACCCAGTACTTC
CSGAAVETQYF
>-|TRBV4-3|-|TRBJ1-2
TGCGCCAGCAGCCAAGATCAAGGGAGTAGTGATGGCTACACCTTC
CASSQDQGSSDGYTF